This TCR beta chain was found in a study of molecular identifiers for immune sequencing clone quantification. Trimming removed 0 bases from V and 6 bases from J, with 7 bases in between. The CDR3 contains 13 residues. Germline CDR1 is SGHNT and CDR2 is YYREEE (reference sequence). TCRdb itself ran the PCR reads through MiXCR, one entry per CDR3 protein. Here the sample spans about 40,000 distinct CDR3 sequences, approximately 17% being singletons. This clonotype was seen more than once but under ten times. The rearrangement links TRBV5-4 to TRBJ2-1; D might be TRBD1 (6 bases). The source is a human donor in good health. Some libraries in this study had Jurkat cell RNA spiked in. The sample was naive CD8+ T cells from blood, with Jurkat cell RNA spiked in. Subset: FACS-sorted CD8+CD4-CCR7+CD45RA+ naive T cells. CDR3 amino acids: CASSLGGLNEQFF. DNA for the CDR3: TGTGCCAGCAGCTTGGGGGGGCTCAATGAGCAGTTCTTC.